The 8 T cell receptor beta chains given below trace back to one sample, sequenced in a study of blood T cell repertoires in COVID-19. This table comes from immunoSEQ multiplex PCR, and its TCRdb copy is limited to in-frame clones, with some not included. The data hold hundreds of thousands of clones, with around 90% observed a single time. The sample comprised peripheral blood. The source of these receptors is a woman aged 18-29 years who had recovered from COVID-19.

This clone turned up a few times. CDR3 DNA: TGTGCCAGCAGCTTTATAAGCGATGAGCAGTTCTTC. Translating gives CASSFISDEQFF. The chain joins TRBV7-3 to TRBJ2-1; D is unclear. Deletions cut 3 bases from V and 8 bases from J, with 8 bases between. Germline values: CDR1 SGHTA, CDR2 FQGTGA. This CDR3 is built from 12 residues.

V and J are TRBV12-5 and TRBJ2-7; D may be TRBD1 (5 bases). This CDR3 region has 12 residues. Trimming shortened V by 7 bases and J by 3 bases, and 10 bases separated the two germline ends. Germline V gene data show CDR1 as LGHNT and CDR2 as FRNRAP. The CDR3, as DNA: TGTGCTAGTGCCCTCGACAGCTACGAGCAGTACTTC. Translating gives CASALDSYEQYF.

In its sample, this clone was seen a few times. This chain connects TRBV3-1 (or the pseudogene TRBV3-2) to TRBJ1-2; D perhaps matches TRBD1 (5 bases). V was clipped by 4 bases and J by 8 bases, with 11 bases between them. The germline V gene has CDR1 LGHDT and CDR2 YNNKEL (reference sequence). The CDR3 extends over 12 amino acids. The CDR3 DNA reads TGTGCCAGCAGCCGGGACCGGGGGGGCTACACCTTC. It encodes CASSRDRGGYTF.

This clone was seen a handful of times. The chain recombines TRBV7-9 with TRBJ2-5; D gene unclear. The V end lost 2 bases, the J end lost 5 bases, and 9 bases lay between the germline ends. In germline, CDR1 is SEHNR, CDR2 FQNEAQ (reference sequence). This CDR3 comprises 13 residues. CDR3 region: CASSLRAAETQYF. CDR3 DNA: TGTGCCAGCAGCTTAAGAGCCGCCGAGACCCAGTACTTC. Using reference TRBV7-9 and TRBJ2-5 for the parts outside the CDR3, the full variable domain is DTGVSQNPRHKITKRGQNVTFRCDPISEHNRLYWYRQTLGQGPEFLTYFQNEAQLEKSRLLSDRFSAERPKGSFSTLEIQRTEQGDSAMYLCASSLRAAETQYFGPGTRLLVL.

The gene calls are TRBV29-1 and TRBJ2-3, with D tentatively TRBD1 (6 bases). This CDR3 spans 15 amino acids. V dropped 8 bases and J dropped 7 bases, with 25 bases sitting between them. Germline V CDR1 and CDR2: SQVTM, ANQGSEA. In DNA, the CDR3 is TGCAGCACTAATACGGGACACGGTCCTCGGAATACGCAGTATTTT. Its translation: CSTNTGHGPRNTQYF.

V is TRBV15 and J is TRBJ2-3; the match to TRBD1 covers 8 bases. From germline, CDR1 is LNHNV and CDR2 YYDKDF (reference sequence). V dropped 4 bases and J dropped 4; count of bases not matched to a gene: 7. The CDR3 runs to 15 residues. CDR3 sequence reads: CATSITGGLADTQYF. The DNA for the CDR3 is TGTGCCACCAGCATTACAGGGGGTCTTGCAGATACGCAGTATTTT.

In its sample, this clone was seen once. The chain carries TRBV7-9 and TRBJ1-3, with D possibly matching TRBD1 (5 bases). Per germline, CDR1 SEHNR and CDR2 FQNEAQ (reference sequence). The CDR3 covers 14 residues. The V and J ends lost 5 bases and 0 bases respectively, with 8 bases between them. CDR3 loop: CASSATDSGNTIYF. For the CDR3, the DNA is TGTGCCAGCAGCGCGACAGACTCTGGAAACACCATATATTTT.

The rearrangement uses TRBV6-5 and TRBJ2-2; 8 bases map to TRBD1. The CDR3 contains 15 residues. The J segment lost 5 bases and the V segment lost 7 bases, leaving 9 bases of the junction unmatched. Per germline, CDR1 MNHEY and CDR2 SVGAGI. CDR3 DNA sequence: TGTGCCAGCACAGGACAGGGCCATTGGACCGGGGAGCTGTTTTTT. Amino acid sequence: CASTGQGHWTGELFF.